The clone carrying this T cell receptor (beta chain) occurred many times. Reasons for excluding patients were uncontrolled infection, other autoimmune disease, pregnancy or lactation. Diagnosis relied on clinical symptoms, serum thyroxine and TRAb, thyroid ultrasound and orbital computed tomography. The source material, RNA transcripts, was used to amplify TCR beta CDR3 regions. Initially, a first-round RT-PCR of the TCR CDR3 employed the HTBI primer set. TCRdb itself ran the multiplex PCR reads through MiXCR, one entry per CDR3 protein. This sample has under 300,000 distinct CDR3 sequences, with 13% to 15% found just once. These data come from a study of T cells in Graves' hyperthyroidism and ophthalmopathy. Germline CDR1 PRHDT, CDR2 FYEKMQ (reference sequence). V was shortened by 5 bases and J by 2 bases, with 16 bases between the two germline ends. This CDR3 contains 15 residues.

This clonotype was sampled from a woman aged 45-65 years with Graves' hyperthyroidism that later progressed to Graves' ophthalmopathy. Sequencing was performed on blood. V usage is TRBV13 and J usage is TRBJ2-7, with no clear D. The CDR3 coding sequence is TGTGCCAGCAGCCCCGCCCTAGGAGCCACCTACGAGCAGTACTTC. As protein: CASSPALGATYEQYF.